These T cell receptor beta chains were read from a single sample in a study of blood T cell repertoires in COVID-19. Some clones are missing from TCRdb's copy, which holds only in-frame ones; the method was immunoSEQ multiplex PCR. The table has roughly 340,000 clones, about 88% seen once; the top ten hold 6% to 8%. The material sequenced was peripheral blood. The receptors stem from a woman aged 70-85 years with COVID-19, enrolled during active disease. Both conserved end residues are part of each CDR3. The D gene is left open where the match is weak. Only some rows state a clone size, as once, few, many or a class for expanded clones.

j_call d_call v_call clone_size cdr3_aa cdr3_nt
TRBJ1-2 - TRBV6-5 - CASSYSAGAGYGYTF TGTGCCAGCAGTTACTCGGCAGGGGCTGGGTATGGCTACACCTTC
TRBJ1-2 TRBD1 TRBV7-2 - CASSLGRGLSTGYTF TGTGCCAGCAGCTTAGGAAGGGGGCTCTCGACCGGCTACACCTTC
TRBJ1-2 - TRBV11-2 once CASSEDEGFDYGYTF TGTGCCAGCAGCGAAGACGAGGGCTTTGACTATGGCTACACCTTC
TRBJ2-3 TRBD2 TRBV11-2 - CASSLVFLSGGNTDTQYF TGTGCCAGCAGCTTAGTTTTTCTTAGCGGGGGGAACACAGATACGCAGTATTTT
TRBJ1-5 TRBD1 TRBV6-6 - CASSTGQVNQPQHF TGTGCCAGCAGTACGGGACAGGTAAATCAGCCCCAGCATTTT
TRBJ1-4 - TRBV4-2 - CASSQDENRVNEKLFF TGTGCCAGCAGCCAAGATGAGAACAGGGTTAATGAAAAACTGTTTTTT
TRBJ1-1 TRBD1 TRBV7-2 - CASRTGRNTEAFF TGTGCCAGTCGGACAGGGAGGAACACTGAAGCTTTCTTT
TRBJ1-1 - TRBV3-1/TRBV3-2 - CASSQQGDSEAFF TGTGCCAGCAGCCAACAGGGTGATTCGGAAGCTTTCTTT
TRBJ1-2 - TRBV5-1 - CASSLGPLANYGYTF TGCGCCAGCAGCTTGGGGCCACTAGCTAACTATGGCTACACCTTC
TRBJ2-7 TRBD1 TRBV4-3 - CASSSGTGEHEQYF TGCGCCAGCAGCTCAGGGACAGGGGAACACGAGCAGTACTTC
TRBJ1-2 TRBD1 TRBV28 once CASQGGPYGYTF TGTGCCAGCCAGGGGGGTCCCTATGGCTACACCTTC
TRBJ2-7 TRBD1 TRBV10-3 - CASWTGSHEQYF TGTGCCTCCTGGACAGGGTCTCACGAGCAGTACTTC
TRBJ1-1 TRBD1 TRBV18 - CASTGQGDMNTEAFF TGTGCCAGCACCGGACAGGGGGACATGAACACTGAAGCTTTCTTT
TRBJ2-1 TRBD2 TRBV2 - CASLSGGARGDEQFF TGTGCCAGCCTTAGCGGGGGGGCCCGCGGGGATGAGCAGTTCTTC
TRBJ1-1 - TRBV19 - CASSSSLNTEAFF TGTGCCAGTAGTTCCTCCCTGAACACTGAAGCTTTCTTT
TRBJ1-2 - TRBV12-3/TRBV12-4 - CASSFGGTGYTF TGTGCCAGCAGTTTTGGGGGGACTGGCTACACCTTC
TRBJ2-1 TRBD2 TRBV4-1 few CASSRGLAGGGEQFF TGCGCCAGCAGCCGGGGACTAGCGGGGGGTGGTGAGCAGTTCTTC
TRBJ2-7 - TRBV4-2 - CASSQGSGQYF TGTGCCAGCAGCCAAGGATCGGGGCAGTACTTC
TRBJ1-1 - TRBV10-2 - CASRGVRTEAFF TGCGCCAGCAGAGGGGTACGGACAGAGGCTTTCTTT
TRBJ2-7 - TRBV28 - CASSAYRGGLDEQYF TGTGCCAGCAGTGCATACAGGGGGGGCCTGGACGAGCAGTACTTC
TRBJ2-7 - TRBV5-1 - CASSLAGEGGVREQYF TGCGCCAGCAGCTTGGCAGGCGAGGGCGGGGTGAGGGAGCAGTACTTC
TRBJ1-6 - TRBV4-3 - CASSQESRGKSSYNSPLHF TGCGCCAGCAGCCAGGAGAGTCGGGGTAAAAGCTCCTATAATTCACCCCTCCACTTT
TRBJ2-2 - TRBV7-9 - CASSLVRGNTGELFF TGTGCCAGCAGCTTAGTTAGGGGAAACACCGGGGAGCTGTTTTTT
TRBJ1-6 - TRBV7-9 - CASSSPPGEGIGTPLHF TGTGCCAGCAGCTCACCACCCGGGGAAGGCATCGGAACACCCCTCCACTTT
TRBJ1-3 - TRBV19 - CASKNRAGRGSGNTIYF TGTGCCAGTAAAAACCGCGCGGGACGGGGCTCTGGAAACACCATATATTTT
TRBJ1-2 TRBD1 TRBV2 - CASSGQGGDYGYTF TGTGCCAGCAGTGGACAGGGGGGGGACTATGGCTACACCTTC
TRBJ2-3 TRBD2 TRBV3-1/TRBV3-2 - CASSQVPAGGPDTQYF TGTGCCAGCAGCCAAGTACCAGCGGGGGGCCCAGATACGCAGTATTTT
TRBJ1-2 - TRBV5-6 - CASSLQGYGYTF TGTGCCAGCAGCCTACAGGGCTATGGCTACACCTTC
TRBJ1-4 - TRBV5-6 - CASSDDRALATNEKLFF TGTGCCAGCAGCGATGACAGAGCCTTAGCAACTAATGAAAAACTGTTTTTT
TRBJ2-7 TRBD2 TRBV5-1 - CASSLGTSGTYSYEQYF TGCGCCAGCAGCTTAGGGACTAGCGGGACTTACTCCTACGAGCAGTACTTC
TRBJ2-5 - TRBV29-1 once CSVEEAKTQYF TGCAGCGTTGAAGAAGCAAAGACCCAGTACTTC
TRBJ1-2 - TRBV19 - CASRSSGSDYGYTF TGTGCCAGTAGAAGTAGCGGCAGTGACTATGGCTACACCTTC
TRBJ2-7 TRBD2 TRBV7-2 - CASSLTSWTSGAGEQYF TGTGCCAGCAGCTTAACGAGTTGGACTAGCGGGGCCGGCGAGCAGTACTTC
TRBJ1-1 - TRBV5-6 - CASSLAAQGVVETEAFF TGTGCCAGCAGCTTGGCCGCACAGGGAGTGGTTGAAACTGAAGCTTTCTTT
TRBJ2-4 TRBD2 TRBV28 - CASNPRGEGLAKNIQYF TGTGCCAGCAACCCGAGAGGGGAGGGGTTAGCCAAAAACATTCAGTACTTC
TRBJ2-7 - TRBV4-1 - CASSQEIGGSKYF TGCGCCAGCAGCCAAGAAATAGGAGGGTCCAAGTACTTC
TRBJ2-2 - TRBV27 - CASSLGHPTIAGELFF TGTGCCAGCAGTTTGGGCCATCCAACAATCGCCGGGGAGCTGTTTTTT
TRBJ1-1 TRBD1 TRBV10-3 - CAITLRGSRTEAFF TGTGCCATCACCCTCAGGGGGTCCAGGACTGAAGCTTTCTTT
TRBJ1-4 - TRBV7-9 - CASSLEGNWEEKLFF TGTGCCAGCAGCTTAGAGGGAAATTGGGAGGAAAAACTGTTTTTT
TRBJ2-3 - TRBV7-2 - CASSFGAGSGTDTQYF TGTGCCAGCAGCTTTGGGGCGGGGAGTGGCACAGATACGCAGTATTTT
TRBJ1-5 TRBD1 TRBV19 few CASSIVGGRPQHF TGTGCCAGTAGTATAGTAGGGGGCAGGCCCCAGCATTTT
TRBJ1-2 TRBD1 TRBV7-3 - CASSDRQGVGDGYTF TGTGCCAGCAGCGATCGACAGGGGGTCGGAGATGGCTACACCTTC
TRBJ1-2 - TRBV4-3 - CASSQEDIRFGFYGYTF TGCGCCAGCAGCCAAGAGGACATACGTTTCGGGTTTTATGGCTACACCTTC
TRBJ2-7 - TRBV27 - CARQRQNYEQYF TGTGCCAGGCAGCGACAGAACTACGAGCAGTACTTC
TRBJ2-5 - TRBV7-3 - CASSLTYGQGETQYF TGTGCCAGCAGCTTAACGTACGGGCAGGGGGAGACCCAGTACTTC
TRBJ2-3 - TRBV10-3 - CAISPMGGASTDTQYF TGTGCCATCAGTCCCATGGGGGGGGCTAGCACAGATACGCAGTATTTT
TRBJ1-1 TRBD1 TRBV5-1 - CASSLATGGYSNTEAFF TGCGCCAGCAGCTTGGCGACAGGGGGCTATAGTAACACTGAAGCTTTCTTT
TRBJ2-5 - TRBV6-1 - CASSERGKTQYF TGTGCCAGCAGTGAAAGGGGGAAGACCCAGTACTTC
TRBJ1-6 - TRBV7-2 - CASSTTGYNSPLHF TGTGCCAGCAGCACTACAGGGTATAATTCACCCCTCCACTTT
TRBJ2-7 - TRBV5-1 - CASSLDGYSYEQYF TGCGCCAGCAGCTTGGACGGTTACTCCTACGAGCAGTACTTC
TRBJ1-6 - TRBV30 - CAWRLTGTRNSPLHF TGTGCCTGGAGATTAACCGGGACACGTAATTCACCCCTCCACTTT
TRBJ1-2 - TRBV6-5 - CASQGGAGGYYGYTF TGTGCCAGTCAAGGCGGGGCTGGAGGATACTATGGCTACACCTTC
TRBJ2-3 TRBD2 TRBV6-2/TRBV6-3 few CASSLDSRRRGGTDTQYF TGTGCCAGCAGTTTGGACAGCAGAAGGCGGGGGGGCACAGATACGCAGTATTTT
TRBJ1-2 TRBD1 TRBV7-2 - CASSYGGTAANYGYTF TGTGCCAGCAGCTACGGCGGGACAGCCGCCAACTATGGCTACACCTTC
TRBJ2-5 - TRBV25-1 - CARTRAPHSGLRRETQYF TGTGCCAGAACTAGGGCCCCCCATAGCGGCCTTCGACGAGAGACCCAGTACTTC
TRBJ2-3 - TRBV9 - CASSAPGGSDTQYF TGTGCCAGCAGCGCCCCTGGGGGGTCAGATACGCAGTATTTT
TRBJ2-1 TRBD1 TRBV7-2 - CASGAWTGNNEQFF TGTGCCAGCGGGGCCTGGACAGGGAACAATGAGCAGTTCTTC